These 5 T cell receptor beta chains originate from one sample sequenced in a study of human T cells and chemical hapten exposure. Time point noted: patch test 1, 2 weeks after DPC sensitization. Treatment described: therapeutic diphenylcyclopropenone sensitization with weekly scalp DPC. MiXCR, applied by TCRdb to the RACE reads, yields one record per CDR3 protein. This table has 300,000 to 350,000 distinct CDR3 sequences, under 8% appearing once. The sample consisted of whole blood, taken in connection with sensitization to the hapten diphenylcyclopropenone (DPC). These TCRs come from a young woman with alopecia areata. Some clones in this sample may be carry-over from other donors' samples.

This clonotype has ten or more counts. V gene TRBV4-3 combines with J gene TRBJ2-2; possible D gene TRBD2, 6 bases. Germline lookup yields CDR1 LGHNA and CDR2 YSLEER. Trimming stripped 4 bases from V and 6 bases from J, with 12 bases between. The CDR3 spans 14 residues. DNA for the CDR3: TGCGCCAGCAGCCCCTGGGGGGACCCCGGGGAGCTGTTTTTT. Amino acid sequence: CASSPWGDPGELFF.

The chain links TRBV7-2 to TRBJ2-6, with D unresolved. The V and J ends lost 5 bases and 0 bases respectively, with 8 bases between them. This CDR3 region has 15 residues. In germline, CDR1 is SGHTA, CDR2 FQGNSA. The CDR3 DNA reads as TGTGCCAGCAGCCCAACTTACTCTGGGGCCAACGTCCTGACTTTC. Translating it yields CASSPTYSGANVLTF.

Ten or more counts support this clonotype. The V and J genes are TRBV12-3 or TRBV12-4 and TRBJ2-1; D might be TRBD1 (6 bases). The CDR3 sequence is 15 residues long. Trimming took off 6 bases at V and 2 bases at J, with 14 bases between the two ends. CDR3 amino acids: CASRTRDTTYNEQFF. CDR3 DNA: TGTGCCAGCAGGACCCGGGACACAACCTACAATGAGCAGTTCTTC.

The sample holds a few counts of this clonotype. The V and J genes are TRBV3-1 and TRBJ1-3; no firm D call. V dropped 4 bases and J dropped 6 bases, with 10 bases sitting between them. CDR1 and CDR2 from the germline V gene are LGHDT and YNNKEL (reference sequence). The CDR3 sequence is 13 residues long. This CDR3 is CASSREGENTIYF. The CDR3 bases are TGTGCCAGCAGCCGAGAGGGAGAAAACACCATATATTTT.

This clonotype was recorded at least ten times. The J gene is TRBJ2-2, the V gene TRBV5-5, with D perhaps given as TRBD1 or TRBD2 (5 bases each). CDR1 SGHKS and CDR2 YYEKEE come from the germline V gene (reference sequence). The ends were cut back, 1 base at V and 0 bases at J, with 10 bases in the middle. This CDR3 contains 16 residues. The CDR3 loop reads CASSLSQGPNTGELFF. CDR3 nucleotide sequence: TGTGCCAGCAGCTTGTCTCAGGGACCGAACACCGGGGAGCTGTTTTTT. Full variable domain (remainder filled in from reference TRBV5-5 and TRBJ2-2): DAGVTQSPTHLIKTRGQQVTLRCSPISGHKSVSWYQQVLGQGPQFIFQYYEKEERGRGNFPDRFSARQFPNYSSELNVNALLLGDSALYLCASSLSQGPNTGELFFGEGSRLTVL.